The entry below describes one TCR beta chain. Looked up from germline, CDR1 is MDHEN and CDR2 is SYDVKM. This CDR3 contains 14 residues. Between the trimmed V and J ends, which lost 3 bases and 13 bases, there was a span of 16 bases. The data stem from a study of cytomegalovirus exposure and HLA in healthy donors. PCR involved 60 Vbeta and 13 Jbeta primers. The repertoire was sequenced with immunoSEQ multiplex PCR; TCRdb's copy has only in-frame clones and lacks some. Its listing shows about 39,000 clones. The chain recombines TRBV28 with TRBJ1-6; a possible D gene is TRBD1 (6 bases). Sequences were obtained from PBMCs. This clonotype was sampled from a woman aged 30 to 39 in good health and CMV-seropositive. The CDR3 loop reads CASSLGAGNVPLHF. In DNA, the CDR3 is TGTGCCAGCAGTTTGGGGGCAGGGAATGTTCCCCTCCACTTT.